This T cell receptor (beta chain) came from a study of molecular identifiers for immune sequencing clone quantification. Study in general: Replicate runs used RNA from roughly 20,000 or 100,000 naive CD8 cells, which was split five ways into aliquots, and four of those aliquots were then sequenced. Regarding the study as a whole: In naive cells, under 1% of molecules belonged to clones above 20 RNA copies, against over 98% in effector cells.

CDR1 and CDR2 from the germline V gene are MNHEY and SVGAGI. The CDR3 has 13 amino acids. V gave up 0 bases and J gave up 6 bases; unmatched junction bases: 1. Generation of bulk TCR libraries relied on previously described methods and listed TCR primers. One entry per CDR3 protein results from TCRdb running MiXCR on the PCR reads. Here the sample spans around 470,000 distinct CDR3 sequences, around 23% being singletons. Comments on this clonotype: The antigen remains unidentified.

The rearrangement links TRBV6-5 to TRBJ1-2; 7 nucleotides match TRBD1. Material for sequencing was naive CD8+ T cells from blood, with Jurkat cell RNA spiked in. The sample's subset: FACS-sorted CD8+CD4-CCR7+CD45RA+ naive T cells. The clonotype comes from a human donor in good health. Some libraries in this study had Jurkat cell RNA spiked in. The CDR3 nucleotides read TGTGCCAGCAGTTACTCGCAGGGGGATGGCTACACCTTC. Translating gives CASSYSQGDGYTF.